This TCR beta chain was identified in a study of T cell responses to AZD1222 COVID-19 vaccine. The table came from immunoSEQ multiplex PCR; TCRdb's copy has only in-frame clones and leaves some out. The sample contains 95,000 to 150,000 clones, 87% of which appear only once. Unmatched junction bases numbered 6, after V lost 4 bases and J lost 6 bases. CDR3 length: 15 residues. From germline, CDR1 is LGHDT and CDR2 YNNKEL (reference sequence). Study-level points and caveats: Among those given AZD1222, only five or six were seropositive at baseline. Researchers took repertoire samples only after the peak T cell response had come. Spike-specific TCRs gained breadth and depth after people received two AZD1222 doses. Most donors were white British, females outnumbered males, and clonal diversity was possibly underestimated.

On this clone: The antigen remains undetermined.

Sequencing used peripheral blood, obtained on day 0 of AZD1222 vaccination. The clonotype was recovered from an adult in good health. The chain recombines TRBV3-1 (or the pseudogene TRBV3-2) with TRBJ1-5, with TRBD1 identical over 10 bases. DNA of the CDR3: TGTGCCAGCAGCCCCCGGACAGGGGGAAGTCAGCCCCAGCATTTT. It encodes CASSPRTGGSQPQHF.